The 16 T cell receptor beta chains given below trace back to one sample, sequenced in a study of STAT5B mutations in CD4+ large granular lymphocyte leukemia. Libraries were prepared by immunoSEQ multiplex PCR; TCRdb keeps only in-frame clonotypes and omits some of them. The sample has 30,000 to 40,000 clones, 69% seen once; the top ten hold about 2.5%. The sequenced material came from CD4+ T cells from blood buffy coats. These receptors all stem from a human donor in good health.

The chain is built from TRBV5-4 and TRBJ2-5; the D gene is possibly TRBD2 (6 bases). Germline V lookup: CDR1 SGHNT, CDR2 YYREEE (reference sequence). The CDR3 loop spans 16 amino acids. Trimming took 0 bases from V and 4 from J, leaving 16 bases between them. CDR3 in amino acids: CASSLAGGGRGETQYF. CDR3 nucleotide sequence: TGTGCCAGCAGCTTGGCCGGTGGAGGGCGGGGAGAGACCCAGTACTTC.

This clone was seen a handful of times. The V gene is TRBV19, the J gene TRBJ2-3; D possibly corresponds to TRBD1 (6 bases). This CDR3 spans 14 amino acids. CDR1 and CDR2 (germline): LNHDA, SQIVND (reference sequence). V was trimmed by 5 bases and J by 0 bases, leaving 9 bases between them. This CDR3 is CASSSGHSTDTQYF. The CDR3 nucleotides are TGTGCCAGTAGTTCGGGACATAGCACAGATACGCAGTATTTT.

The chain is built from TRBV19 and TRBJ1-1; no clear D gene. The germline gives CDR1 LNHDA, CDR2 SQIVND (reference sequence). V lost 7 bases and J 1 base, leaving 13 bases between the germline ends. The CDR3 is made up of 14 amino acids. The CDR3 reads CASTGPLRNTEAFF. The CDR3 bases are TGTGCCAGTACGGGCCCCCTAAGGAACACTGAAGCTTTCTTT.

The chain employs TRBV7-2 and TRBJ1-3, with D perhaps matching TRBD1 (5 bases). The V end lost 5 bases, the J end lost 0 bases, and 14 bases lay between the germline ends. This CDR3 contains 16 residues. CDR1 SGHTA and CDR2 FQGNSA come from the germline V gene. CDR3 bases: TGTGCCAGCAGCACCCCACAGGTTCCCTCTGGAAACACCATATATTTT. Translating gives CASSTPQVPSGNTIYF. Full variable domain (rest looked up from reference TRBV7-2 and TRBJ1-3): GAGVSQSPSNKVTEKGKDVELRCDPISGHTALYWYRQSLGQGLEFLIYFQGNSAPDKSGLPSDRFSAERTGGSVSTLTIQRTQQEDSAVYLCASSTPQVPSGNTIYFGEGSWLTVV.

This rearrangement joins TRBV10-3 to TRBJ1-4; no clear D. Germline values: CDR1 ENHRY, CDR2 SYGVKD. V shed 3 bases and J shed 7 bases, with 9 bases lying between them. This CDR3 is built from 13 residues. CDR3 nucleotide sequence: TGTGCCATCAGTGACACAGAGGTTGAAAAACTGTTTTTT. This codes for CAISDTEVEKLFF.

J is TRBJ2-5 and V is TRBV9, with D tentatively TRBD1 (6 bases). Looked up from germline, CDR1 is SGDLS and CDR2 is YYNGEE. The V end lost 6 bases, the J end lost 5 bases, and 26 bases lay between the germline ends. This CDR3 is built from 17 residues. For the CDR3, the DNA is TGTGCCAGCACCCGAGGGTGGGACACTTCGTCGGGGGAGACCCAGTACTTC. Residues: CASTRGWDTSSGETQYF.

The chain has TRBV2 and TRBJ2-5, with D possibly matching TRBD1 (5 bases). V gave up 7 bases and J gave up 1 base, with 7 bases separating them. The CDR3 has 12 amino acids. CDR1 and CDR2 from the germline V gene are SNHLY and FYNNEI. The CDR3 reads CASTRGQETQYF. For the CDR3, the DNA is TGTGCCAGCACAAGGGGCCAAGAGACCCAGTACTTC.

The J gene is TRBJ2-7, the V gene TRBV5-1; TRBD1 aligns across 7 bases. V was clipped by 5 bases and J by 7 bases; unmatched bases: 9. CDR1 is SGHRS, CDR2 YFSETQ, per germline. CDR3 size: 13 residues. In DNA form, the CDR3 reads TGCGCCAGCAGTACCACAGGGGTGTATGAGCAGTACTTC. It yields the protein CASSTTGVYEQYF.

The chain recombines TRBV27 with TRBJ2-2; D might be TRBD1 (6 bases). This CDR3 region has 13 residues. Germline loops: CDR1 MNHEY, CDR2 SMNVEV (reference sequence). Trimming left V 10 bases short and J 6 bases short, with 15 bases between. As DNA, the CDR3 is TGTGCCACCACGCCAGCAGGGGCCGGGGAGCTGTTTTTT. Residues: CATTPAGAGELFF.

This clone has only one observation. CDR3 region: CASSPVSGHEKLFF. For the CDR3, the DNA is TGCGCCAGCAGCCCGGTTTCGGGCCATGAAAAACTGTTTTTT. V and J are TRBV5-1 and TRBJ1-4; no definite D call. This CDR3 spans 14 amino acids. Germline-derived CDR1 and CDR2 are SGHRS and YFSETQ. V lost 4 bases to trimming and J lost 6 bases, with 13 bases between them.

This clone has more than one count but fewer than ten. The CDR3 loop reads CASSVRGGTEAFF. The CDR3 DNA follows: TGTGCCAGCAGCGTGAGGGGTGGGACTGAAGCTTTCTTT. V is TRBV9 and J is TRBJ1-1, with a tentative D call TRBD1 (5 bases). V dropped 2 bases and J dropped 5 bases, with 10 bases sitting between them. In germline, CDR1 is SGDLS, CDR2 YYNGEE. The CDR3 extends over 13 amino acids.

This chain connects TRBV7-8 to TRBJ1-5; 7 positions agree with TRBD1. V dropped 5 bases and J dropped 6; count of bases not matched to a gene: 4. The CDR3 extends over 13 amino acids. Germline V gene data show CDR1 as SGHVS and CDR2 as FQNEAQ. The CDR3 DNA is TGTGCCAGCAGCGCTGACAGGGCTCAGCCCCAGCATTTT. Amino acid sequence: CASSADRAQPQHF.

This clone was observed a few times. The CDR3 reads CASRELAGNTIYF. In DNA form, the CDR3 reads TGTGCCAGCAGGGAGTTGGCTGGAAACACCATATATTTT. The chain is built from TRBV7-6 and TRBJ1-3; D is undetermined. CDR1 SGHVS and CDR2 FNYEAQ come from the germline V gene. The ends were cut back, 6 bases at V and 2 bases at J, with 8 bases in the middle. The CDR3 covers 13 residues.

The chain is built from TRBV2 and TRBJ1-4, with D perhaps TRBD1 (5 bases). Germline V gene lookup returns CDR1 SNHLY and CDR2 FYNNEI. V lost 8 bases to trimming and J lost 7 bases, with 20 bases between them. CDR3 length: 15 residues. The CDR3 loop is CASGNRGLRSEKLFF. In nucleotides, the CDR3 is TGTGCCAGCGGCAACCGGGGCCTGAGAAGTGAAAAACTGTTTTTT. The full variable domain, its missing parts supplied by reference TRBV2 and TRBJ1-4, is EPEVTQTPSHQVTQMGQEVILRCVPISNHLYFYWYRQILGQKVEFLVSFYNNEISEKSEIFDDQFSVERPDGSNFTLKIRSTKLEDSAMYFCASGNRGLRSEKLFFGSGTQLSVL.

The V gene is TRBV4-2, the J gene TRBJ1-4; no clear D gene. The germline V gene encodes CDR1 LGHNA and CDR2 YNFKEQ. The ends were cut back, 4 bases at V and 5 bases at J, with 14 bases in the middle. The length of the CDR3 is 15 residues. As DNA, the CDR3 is TGTGCCAGCAGCCCTACGTCAAGTAGGAATGAAAAACTGTTTTTT. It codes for CASSPTSSRNEKLFF.

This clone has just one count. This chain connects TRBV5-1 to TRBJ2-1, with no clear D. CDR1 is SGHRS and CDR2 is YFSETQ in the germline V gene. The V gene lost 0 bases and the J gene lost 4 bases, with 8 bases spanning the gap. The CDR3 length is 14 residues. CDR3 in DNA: TGCGCCAGCAGCTTGGTTGGAGAATACAATGAGCAGTTCTTC. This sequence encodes CASSLVGEYNEQFF.